These 22 T cell receptor beta chains came from one sample sequenced in a study of STAT5B mutations in CD4+ large granular lymphocyte leukemia. The method was immunoSEQ multiplex PCR; TCRdb's version includes in-frame clones alone and lacks a portion of them. The sample has about 46,000 clones, about 80% seen once. The specimen was CD4+ T cells from blood buffy coats. The source of these receptors is a human donor in good health.

J is TRBJ2-7 and V is TRBV29-1, with D tentatively TRBD1 or TRBD2 (5 bases each). The CDR3 has 13 amino acids. Per germline, CDR1 SQVTM and CDR2 ANQGSEA. Trimming pared 6 bases from V and 0 bases from J, leaving 12 bases between. The CDR3, as DNA: TGCAGCGTACTCCGGGACGCCTCCTACGAGCAGTACTTC. Translating it yields CSVLRDASYEQYF.

V is TRBV19 and J is TRBJ2-1; no reliable D call. Germline V gene lookup returns CDR1 LNHDA and CDR2 SQIVND (reference sequence). The CDR3 has 8 residues. Trimming cost V 9 bases and J 14 bases, with 8 bases left between them. The CDR3 nucleotides are TGTGCCAGACCGAGAGAGTTCTTC. As protein: CARPREFF.

V usage is TRBV30 and J usage is TRBJ2-1; 9 bases fit TRBD2. The trim removed 8 bases at V and 6 bases at J, leaving 14 bases unmatched. CDR3 length: 15 residues. Germline loops: CDR1 GTSNPN, CDR2 SVGIG (reference sequence). The CDR3 protein is CARTLAGGGSNEQFF. CDR3 coding DNA: TGTGCCCGGACGCTGGCGGGAGGGGGGAGCAATGAGCAGTTCTTC.

The V and J genes are TRBV7-9 and TRBJ2-1; 9 nucleotides align to TRBD2. Germline CDR1 and CDR2: SEHNR and FQNEAQ (reference sequence). The ends lost 2 bases at V and 9 bases at J; junction bases unmatched: 8. The CDR3 spans 15 residues. DNA of the CDR3: TGTGCCAGCAGCTTACTCCTAGCGGGATGGCGTGAGCAGTTCTTC. Amino acids: CASSLLLAGWREQFF.

The CDR3 region is CASSDPPGLAGGTYEQYF. In DNA, the CDR3 is TGTGCCAGCAGTGACCCTCCGGGACTAGCGGGAGGCACCTACGAGCAGTACTTC. This chain joins TRBV6-4 and TRBJ2-7; 15 bases are a match to TRBD2. The CDR3 totals 18 residues. V lost 2 bases, J lost 2 bases, and 7 bases stayed unmatched. Germline values: CDR1 MRHNA, CDR2 SNTAGT.

This sequence joins TRBV5-1 and TRBJ1-1, with D perhaps matching TRBD1 (5 bases). The germline V gene has CDR1 SGHRS and CDR2 YFSETQ. Trimming removed 3 bases from V and 2 bases from J, with 11 bases in between. The CDR3 length is 14 residues. The CDR3 bases are TGCGCCAGCAGCTCGGCGGGGCCAAACACTGAAGCTTTCTTT. The encoded protein is CASSSAGPNTEAFF.

The chain combines TRBV7-7 with TRBJ2-5; 10 nucleotides agree with TRBD2. The junction had 6 bases not matched to a gene; V was cut back by 0 bases and J by 5 bases. CDR1 and CDR2 from the germline V gene are SSHAT and FNYEAQ (reference sequence). The CDR3 has 16 residues. The CDR3 nucleotides read TGTGCCAGCAGCTTAGCGTGGAGCGGGGGGGCGGAGACCCAGTACTTC. Residues: CASSLAWSGGAETQYF. Supplemented by reference TRBV7-7 and TRBJ2-5, the full variable domain reads GAGVSQSPRYKVTKRGQDVTLRCDPISSHATLYWYQQALGQGPEFLTYFNYEAQPDKSGLPSDRFSAERPEGSISTLTIQRTEQRDSAMYRCASSLAWSGGAETQYFGPGTRLLVL.

This sequence joins TRBV11-3 and TRBJ2-1, with unresolved D. Germline V gene lookup returns CDR1 SGHNT and CDR2 YENEEA. The CDR3 consists of 16 residues. Deletions cut 6 bases from V and 0 bases from J, with 15 bases between. The CDR3 DNA follows: TGTGCCAGCAGACTTAGCACGAGTTTCTCCTACAATGAGCAGTTCTTC. It encodes CASRLSTSFSYNEQFF.

V gene TRBV10-3 combines with J gene TRBJ2-5, with D unresolved. The J call is doubtful: the DNA matches TRBJ2-7 better. The CDR3 totals 13 residues. The germline gives CDR1 ENHRY, CDR2 SYGVKD. Here the CDR3 reads CAIRLMDGHEQYF. CDR3 nucleotide sequence: TGTGCCATCAGGTTAATGGACGGACACGAGCAGTACTTC.

The V call is TRBV15, the J call TRBJ1-2; unclear D gene. V was pared by 1 base and J by 4 bases, with 16 bases between. The CDR3 contains 16 residues. Germline values: CDR1 LNHNV, CDR2 YYDKDF (reference sequence). CDR3 nucleotide sequence: TGTGCCACCAGCAGAGGGACCAAAGAAGCGGGCTATGGCTACACCTTC. Protein sequence: CATSRGTKEAGYGYTF.

V gene TRBV18 combines with J gene TRBJ2-7; D not resolved. In germline, CDR1 is KGHSH, CDR2 LQKENI. CDR3 length equals 12 residues. V lost 3 bases to trimming and J lost 6 bases, with 9 bases between them. CDR3 protein: CASSPVVGEQYF. The CDR3 DNA sequence: TGTGCCAGCTCACCCGTAGTGGGCGAGCAGTACTTC. Filled out from reference TRBV18 and TRBJ2-7, the complete variable domain reads NAGVMQNPRHLVRRRGQEARLRCSPMKGHSHVYWYRQLPEEGLKFMVYLQKENIIDESGMPKERFSAEFPKEGPSILRIQQVVRGDSAAYFCASSPVVGEQYFGPGTRLTVT.

V is TRBV19 and J is TRBJ2-5; possible D gene TRBD1, 5 bases. Per germline, CDR1 LNHDA and CDR2 SQIVND (reference sequence). This CDR3 spans 15 amino acids. Trimming removed 6 bases from V and 1 base from J, with 15 bases in between. CDR3 residues: CASRDDQGSQETQYF. In DNA form, the CDR3 reads TGTGCCAGTAGGGACGACCAGGGCTCCCAAGAGACCCAGTACTTC.

This chain joins TRBV9 and TRBJ2-3; a weak D match, TRBD2 (5 bases). The CDR3 sequence is 13 residues long. V was cut by 2 bases and J by 4 bases, with 8 bases left in between. Germline V lookup: CDR1 SGDLS, CDR2 YYNGEE. The CDR3 sequence: CASSVPEADTQYF. DNA for the CDR3: TGTGCCAGCAGCGTGCCGGAGGCAGATACGCAGTATTTT.

J is TRBJ2-7 and V is TRBV11-2; no clear D gene. V was pared by 0 bases and J by 4 bases, with 10 bases between. The V gene's germline CDR1 is SGHAT and CDR2 FQNNGV. The CDR3 has 14 residues. The CDR3 DNA reads TGTGCCAGCAGCTTAGATCCTAGGGATTACGAGCAGTACTTC. Translation: CASSLDPRDYEQYF.

This clone showed up just once. The rearrangement uses TRBV4-1 and TRBJ1-1, with 9 bases lining up with TRBD1. CDR3 size: 16 residues. V lost 4 bases, J lost 2 bases, and 8 bases stayed unmatched. The germline gives CDR1 MGHRA, CDR2 YSYEKL. The DNA of the CDR3 is TGCGCCAGCAGCCCCGCTAACAGGGGGCGAAACACTGAAGCTTTCTTT. As protein: CASSPANRGRNTEAFF.

In this sample, this clone turned up once. The V call is TRBV5-1, the J call TRBJ1-1; 8 bases fit TRBD1. J gave up 8 bases and V 1 base, and 10 bases lay outside the gene matches. Germline V CDR1 and CDR2: SGHRS, YFSETQ. This CDR3 contains 15 residues. The DNA for the CDR3 is TGCGCCAGCAGCTTGAGGACAGGGTCCCCCGGAGAAGCTTTCTTT. Its translation is CASSLRTGSPGEAFF.

The V call is TRBV6-1, the J call TRBJ2-5, with D hard to call. The CDR3 sequence is 12 residues long. Trimming stripped 7 bases from V and 5 bases from J, with 11 bases between. Germline assignment: CDR1 MNHNS and CDR2 SASEGT. Here the CDR3 reads CASILGRETQYF. In DNA, the CDR3 is TGTGCCAGCATCCTAGGACGGGAGACCCAGTACTTC.

The chain combines TRBV30 with TRBJ2-7, with 9 bases that match TRBD2. Trimming removed 4 bases from V and 3 bases from J; junction bases left unmatched: 7. The CDR3 consists of 14 residues. Germline CDR1 is GTSNPN and CDR2 is SVGIG (reference sequence). This CDR3 reads CAWMATSGNYEQYF. The CDR3 bases are TGTGCCTGGATGGCGACTAGCGGTAACTACGAGCAGTACTTC.

The rearrangement links TRBV29-1 to TRBJ2-1; D is tentatively TRBD1 or TRBD2 (5 bases each). This CDR3 is built from 13 residues. Germline lookup yields CDR1 SQVTM and CDR2 ANQGSEA. Trimming stripped 4 bases from V and 8 bases from J, with 15 bases between. The CDR3 region has the DNA TGCAGCGTTGTAAGGGGCGCCGGGGATGAGCAGTTCTTC. Protein: CSVVRGAGDEQFF.

This rearrangement joins TRBV5-5 to TRBJ1-5, with D possibly matching TRBD1 (5 bases). Germline V gene data show CDR1 as SGHKS and CDR2 as YYEKEE (reference sequence). V lost 4 bases and J lost 4, with 9 bases in between. The CDR3 sequence is 13 residues long. The CDR3 region has the DNA TGTGCCAGCAGCGCAGGGCTTAATCAGCCCCAGCATTTT. This translates into CASSAGLNQPQHF.

The CDR3 sequence is CAISEFSGSYNEQFF. For the CDR3, the DNA is TGTGCCATCAGTGAGTTTAGCGGGAGCTACAATGAGCAGTTCTTC. The chain carries TRBV10-3 and TRBJ2-1; 9 bases line up with TRBD2. CDR1 and CDR2 (germline): ENHRY, SYGVKD. Trimming removed 1 base from V and 3 bases from J; junction bases left unmatched: 1. The CDR3 covers 15 residues.

This clone was counted a single time. At one end the junction does not follow the germline gene, possibly because of a read error. The rearrangement joins TRBV12-5 to TRBJ2-2; no definite D call. The CDR3 extends over 12 amino acids. From germline, CDR1 is LGHNT and CDR2 FRNRAP. The CDR3 sequence is CASGLVMGELFF. The CDR3 DNA is TGTGCTAGTGGTCTGGTAATGGGGGAGCTGTTTTTT.